The next 16 T cell receptor beta chains were all read from a single sample in a study of blood T cells in healthy people across ages. Then a second PCR, running about 7 to 11 cycles, was carried out with a sample-barcoded 5' primer and a J-beta primer mix. TCRdb analysed the 5' RACE reads with MiXCR anew, one entry per CDR3 protein. The repertoire holds over 1,500,000 distinct CDR3 sequences, with about 50% as singletons. The sequenced material came from blood. The receptors originated from a woman aged 35 to 49 in good health.

This clonotype was seen more than once but under ten times. V and J are TRBV12-3 or TRBV12-4 and TRBJ2-5; tentative D call: TRBD2 (6 bases). The CDR3 runs 13 residues. V lost 10 bases and J lost 2, with 14 bases in between. The CDR3 DNA is TGTGCCACCGATGGACTATCTCAAGAGACCCAGTACTTC. As protein: CATDGLSQETQYF.

This clonotype showed up just a few times. The chain recombines TRBV10-3 with TRBJ2-1; D possibly corresponds to TRBD2 (5 bases). Germline V gene lookup returns CDR1 ENHRY and CDR2 SYGVKD. Trimming removed 0 bases at V and 5 bases at J, with 11 bases between. The CDR3 is made up of 15 amino acids. CDR3 in amino acids: CAISESGGEDNEQFF. CDR3 DNA sequence: TGTGCCATCAGTGAGTCAGGAGGTGAGGACAATGAGCAGTTCTTC.

About this clonotype itself: Possible read error: a much larger clone is one base away. The chain joins TRBV6-2 or TRBV6-3 to TRBJ1-2; D perhaps matches TRBD1 (5 bases). Germline loops: CDR1 MNHEY, CDR2 SVGEGT. V was cut by 6 bases and J by 6 bases, with 11 bases left in between. This CDR3 contains 12 residues. The CDR3 sequence: CASSRRGNGYTF. As DNA, the CDR3 is TGTGCCAGCAGCCGACGGGGGAATGGCTACACCTTC.

V is TRBV12-3 or TRBV12-4 and J is TRBJ2-4, with TRBD2 matching 11 bases. This CDR3 contains 18 residues. V trimming: 5 bases; J trimming: 3 bases; junction bases outside the gene matches: 12. Here the CDR3 DNA reads TGTGCCAGCAGTCGACTCATAGCGGGGGGGCAACTCAAAAACATTCAGTACTTC. Translated: CASSRLIAGGQLKNIQYF.

The chain is built from TRBV20-1 and TRBJ2-1; no definite D call. Germline V gives CDR1 DFQATT, CDR2 SNEGSKA (reference sequence). The CDR3 is 16 amino acids. V dropped 3 bases and J dropped 6 bases, with 21 bases sitting between them. CDR3 region: CSASDPASSSGNEQFF. The CDR3 coding sequence is TGCAGTGCTAGTGACCCCGCCTCCTCCTCTGGCAATGAGCAGTTCTTC.

The chain is built from TRBV20-1 and TRBJ2-5, with 11 bases identical to TRBD2. V was clipped by 1 base and J by 1 base; unmatched bases: 8. Germline CDR1 DFQATT, CDR2 SNEGSKA (reference sequence). The CDR3 is 17 residues long. The CDR3 DNA reads TGCAGTGCTAGAGGAGTGGCTAGCGGGGGGCCCCAAGAGACCCAGTACTTC. Protein sequence: CSARGVASGGPQETQYF.

The chain is built from TRBV15 and TRBJ2-5; D may be TRBD2 (7 bases). The V and J ends lost 5 bases and 5 bases respectively, with 15 bases between them. CDR1 is LNHNV, CDR2 YYDKDF, per germline (reference sequence). The CDR3 loop spans 14 amino acids. The CDR3 loop reads CATSSSGGPETQYF. The CDR3 DNA reads TGTGCCACCAGCTCCTCGGGGGGCCCCGAGACCCAGTACTTC.

This clonotype turned up a few times. This chain links TRBV14 with TRBJ2-7, with 9 bases that match TRBD2. The CDR3 covers 15 residues. J gave up 5 bases and V 4 bases, and 9 bases lay outside the gene matches. Germline-derived CDR1 and CDR2 are SGHDN and FVKESK. CDR3 nucleotide sequence: TGTGCCAGCAGCCCCCCGCAGCGGGGGGTCAACGAGCAGTACTTC. Translated: CASSPPQRGVNEQYF. The variable domain in full, with the rest retrieved from reference TRBV14 and TRBJ2-7, is EAGVTQFPSHSVIEKGQTVTLRCDPISGHDNLYWYRRVMGKEIKFLLHFVKESKQDESGMPNNRFLAERTGGTYSTLKVQPAELEDSGVYFCASSPPQRGVNEQYFGPGTRLTVT.

V is TRBV9 and J is TRBJ2-2; tentative D call: TRBD1 (6 bases). The germline gives CDR1 SGDLS, CDR2 YYNGEE. The V gene lost 4 bases and the J gene lost 4 bases, with 14 bases spanning the gap. CDR3 length: 15 amino acids. The CDR3 bases are TGTGCCAGCAGCCCCTCAGCAGGGGCCACCGGGGAGCTGTTTTTT. It is translated as CASSPSAGATGELFF.

About this clonotype itself: At one boundary the junction diverges from the germline segment, which might be a read error. The V gene is TRBV7-8, the J gene TRBJ2-3; D remains unclear. The CDR3 is 15 residues long. From germline, CDR1 is SGHVS and CDR2 FQNEAQ. CDR3 amino acids: CASSLVNGRADTQYF. In DNA, the CDR3 is TGTGCCAGCAGTTTAGTAAATGGACGCGCAGATACGCAGTATTTT. Using reference TRBV7-8 and TRBJ2-3 for the parts outside the CDR3, the full variable domain is GAGVSQSPRYKVAKRGQDVALRCDPISGHVSLFWYQQALGQGPEFLTYFQNEAQLDKSGLPSDRFFAERPEGSVSTLKIQRTQQEDSAVYLCASSLVNGRADTQYFGPGTRLTVL.

V usage is TRBV6-1 and J usage is TRBJ1-4; TRBD1 might be the D (6 bases). V was cut by 7 bases and J by 0 bases, with 24 bases left in between. The CDR3 spans 19 residues. In germline, CDR1 is MNHNS, CDR2 SASEGT. In nucleotides, the CDR3 is TGTGCCAGCAAAATTTCGGCAGGTTGGGGGGCAGCAACTAATGAAAAACTGTTTTTT. Translated, it gives CASKISAGWGAATNEKLFF.

A word on this clonotype: A junction end diverges from the germline sequence, so it may reflect a read error. DNA of the CDR3: TGTGCCGGCAGCCCGCCCCAGGCCAAGCAAGAGACCCAGTACTTC. Amino acids: CAGSPPQAKQETQYF. This chain links TRBV7-9 with TRBJ2-7; no firm D call. The J call could be wrong; TRBJ2-5 is a better fit for the DNA end. Per germline, CDR1 SEHNR and CDR2 FQNEAQ (reference sequence). This CDR3 region has 15 residues.

There are a few counts of this clonotype. The chain couples TRBV5-6 to TRBJ2-4, with 7 bases lining up with TRBD2. Germline V lookup: CDR1 SGHDT, CDR2 YYEEEE. This CDR3 spans 11 amino acids. V gave up 4 bases and J gave up 9 bases; unmatched junction bases: 1. The CDR3 spells CASSRGGIQYF. Written as DNA, the CDR3 is TGTGCCAGCAGCCGCGGGGGCATTCAGTACTTC.

The chain carries TRBV7-8 and TRBJ2-3; no definite D call. V lost 5 bases to trimming and J lost 5 bases, with 14 bases between them. The CDR3 sequence is 14 residues long. Germline assignment: CDR1 SGHVS and CDR2 FQNEAQ. The CDR3 bases are TGTGCCAGCAGCGCCCATCCCGCCGGAGATACGCAGTATTTT. Translated, it gives CASSAHPAGDTQYF. The variable domain in full, completed from reference TRBV7-8 and TRBJ2-3, reads GAGVSQSPRYKVAKRGQDVALRCDPISGHVSLFWYQQALGQGPEFLTYFQNEAQLDKSGLPSDRFFAERPEGSVSTLKIQRTQQEDSAVYLCASSAHPAGDTQYFGPGTRLTVL.

This clonotype was detected only a few times. This rearrangement joins TRBV12-3 or TRBV12-4 to TRBJ1-6, with 7 bases matching TRBD1. The CDR3 runs to 14 residues. V shed 7 bases, J shed 8 bases, and the junction held 8 bases outside the gene matches. CDR3 sequence: CASTSGQLYSPLHF. The DNA for the CDR3 is TGTGCCAGCACTTCGGGACAGCTGTATTCACCCCTCCACTTT.

Only a few counts were recorded for this clonotype. The genes are TRBV6-5 and TRBJ2-5; a weak D match, TRBD2 (6 bases). This CDR3 spans 16 amino acids. Germline CDR1 reads MNHEY; CDR2 reads SVGAGI. V lost 0 bases and J 1 base, leaving 12 bases between the germline ends. CDR3 in DNA: TGTGCCAGCAGTTACTCCTCTAGCGCATTCCAAGAGACCCAGTACTTC. This gives the protein CASSYSSSAFQETQYF.